This TCR beta chain stems from a study of T cells after posttransplantation cyclophosphamide. The repertoire was sequenced with immunoSEQ multiplex PCR; TCRdb's copy has only in-frame clones and lacks some. The record shows around 8,700 clones for this sample, with no singletons present. Germline loops: CDR1 SGHVS, CDR2 FNYEAQ. The CDR3 has 19 residues. V lost 3 bases, J lost 4 bases, and 17 bases stayed unmatched. Cyclophosphamide on days +3 and +4 followed busulfan-fludarabine conditioning and a marrow graft. This clone was counted at least ten times. The source was PBMCs, collected after an allogeneic stem cell transplant with post-transplant cyclophosphamide. The chain links TRBV7-6 to TRBJ2-2; 7 nucleotides align to TRBD1. The clonotype originates from a young adult male patient who received an allogeneic stem cell transplant from an unrelated donor, was CMV-positive, and had acute and chronic GVHD. Some of the T cells might come from the graft donor. The CDR3: CASSFPGLQGVGGTGELFF. DNA for the CDR3: TGTGCCAGCAGCTTCCCCGGGCTGCAGGGGGTTGGTGGCACCGGGGAGCTGTTTTTT.